This T cell receptor beta chain was obtained from a study of spatial heterogeneity in lung cancer. The CDR3 is 13 residues long. CDR1 is SGHTA, CDR2 FQGTGA, per germline. Trimming stripped 4 bases from V and 0 bases from J, with 6 bases between. TCRdb re-derived calls from the 5' RACE reads in MiXCR, one entry per CDR3 protein. The sample lists about 85,000 distinct CDR3 sequences; approximately 20% were seen once. The sample's time point: sample taken at primary tumor resection. In each case, whole RNA from tumor, nontumor lung or frozen PBMC was sequenced unsorted. The source material was PBMCs, sampled at surgery. This receptor was identified in a male donor with early-stage non-small cell lung cancer. This chain connects TRBV7-3 to TRBJ1-1; no reliable D call. The CDR3 nucleotides are TGTGCCAGCAGCTCATCTCTGAACACTGAAGCTTTCTTT. Translated: CASSSSLNTEAFF. Variable domain in full (rest from reference TRBV7-3 and TRBJ1-1): GAGVSQTPSNKVTEKGKYVELRCDPISGHTALYWYRQSLGQGPEFLIYFQGTGAADDSGLPNDRFFAVRPEGSVSTLKIQRTERGDSAVYLCASSSSLNTEAFFGQGTRLTVV.